These T cell receptor beta chains were read from a single sample in a study of monozygotic twins with inflammatory bowel disease. TCRdb reprocessed the 5' RACE reads; each CDR3 protein has one entry and no DNA is given. This sample's clone table lists 95,000 to 110,000 distinct CDR3 sequences. The sequenced sample consisted of blood. Source of these receptors: a human donor with ulcerative colitis or Crohn's disease, or a healthy co-twin of an affected twin (not recorded which). Each CDR3 is given with its conserved first and last residue. Each record gives: CDR3 protein, J gene, V gene, CDR3 length.

CASTLEGVGYGYTF | TRBJ1-2 | TRBV7-9 | 14
CASSLALRGESFVNANTGELFF | TRBJ2-2 | TRBV5-1 | 22
CASSFQGDLSYNEQFF | TRBJ2-1 | TRBV5-5 | 16
CAWHTTGANEQFF | TRBJ2-1 | TRBV30 | 13
CASIPVGPNQPQHF | TRBJ1-5 | TRBV7-9 | 14
CASSFEGALSNQPQHF | TRBJ1-5 | TRBV28 | 16
CASSFSNEQFF | TRBJ2-1 | TRBV7-9 | 11
CASRISQGSGGYTF | TRBJ1-2 | TRBV5-1 | 14
CASSAEVQGYTF | TRBJ1-2 | TRBV7-2 | 12
CASSYSRDRLLLTYNQPQHF | TRBJ1-5 | TRBV6-2/TRBV6-3 | 20
CAWSVFGGSGYGYTF | TRBJ1-2 | TRBV30 | 15
CASSVDQGGNEKLFF | TRBJ1-4 | TRBV9 | 15
CASSFQGAYEQYF | TRBJ2-7 | TRBV12-3/TRBV12-4 | 13
CASSLGGSVDTQYF | TRBJ2-3 | TRBV7-2 | 14
CASRMDLKIVPQHF | TRBJ1-5 | TRBV2 | 14
CASSRQGPNNEQFF | TRBJ2-1 | TRBV18 | 14
CATSPSRGSNPYEQYF | TRBJ2-7 | TRBV24-1 | 16
CASSFGQFNQPQHF | TRBJ1-5 | TRBV12-3/TRBV12-4 | 14
CASSLDTPEQYF | TRBJ2-7 | TRBV12-3/TRBV12-4 | 12
CASSLEYSPKEQFF | TRBJ2-1 | TRBV11-2 | 14